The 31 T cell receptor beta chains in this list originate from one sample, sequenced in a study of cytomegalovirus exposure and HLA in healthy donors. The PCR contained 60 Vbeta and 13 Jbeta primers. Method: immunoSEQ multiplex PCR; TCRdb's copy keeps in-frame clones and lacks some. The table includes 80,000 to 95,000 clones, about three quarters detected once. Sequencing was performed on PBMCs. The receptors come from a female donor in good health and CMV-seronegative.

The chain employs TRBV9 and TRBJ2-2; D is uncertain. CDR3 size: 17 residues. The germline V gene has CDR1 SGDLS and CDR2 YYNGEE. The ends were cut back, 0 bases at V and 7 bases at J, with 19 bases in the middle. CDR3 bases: TGTGCCAGCAGCGTAGAGCCACCCGACTGGTCGGGCGGGGAGCTGTTTTTT. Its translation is CASSVEPPDWSGGELFF.

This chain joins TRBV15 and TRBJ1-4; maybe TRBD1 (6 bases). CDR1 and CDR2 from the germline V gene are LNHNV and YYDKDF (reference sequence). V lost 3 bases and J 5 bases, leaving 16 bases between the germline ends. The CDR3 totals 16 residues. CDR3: CATSRAQGGGNEKLFF. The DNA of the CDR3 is TGTGCCACCAGCAGGGCACAGGGCGGGGGGAATGAAAAACTGTTTTTT.

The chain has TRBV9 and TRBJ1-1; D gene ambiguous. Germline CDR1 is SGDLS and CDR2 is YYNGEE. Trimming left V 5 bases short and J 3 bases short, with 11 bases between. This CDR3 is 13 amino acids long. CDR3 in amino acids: CASSPPSDTEAFF. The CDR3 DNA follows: TGTGCCAGCAGTCCCCCCTCGGACACTGAAGCTTTCTTT.

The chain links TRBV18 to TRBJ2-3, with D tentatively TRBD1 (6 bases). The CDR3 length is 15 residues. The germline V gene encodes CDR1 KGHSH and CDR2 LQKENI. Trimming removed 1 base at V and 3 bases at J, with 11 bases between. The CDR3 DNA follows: TGTGCCAGCTCACCACGGGACACAAGAACAGATACGCAGTATTTT. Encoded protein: CASSPRDTRTDTQYF.

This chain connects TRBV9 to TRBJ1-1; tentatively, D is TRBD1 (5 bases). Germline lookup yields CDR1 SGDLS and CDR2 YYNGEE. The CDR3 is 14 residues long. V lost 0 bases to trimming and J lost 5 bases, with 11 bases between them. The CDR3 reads CASSVGQGGTEAFF. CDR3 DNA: TGTGCCAGCAGCGTAGGGCAGGGAGGGACTGAAGCTTTCTTT.

The CDR3: CASQGNEQFF. CDR3 sequence (DNA): TGTGCCAGTCAGGGCAATGAGCAGTTCTTC. The chain carries TRBV19 and TRBJ2-1; maybe TRBD1 (5 bases). Between the trimmed V and J ends, which lost 8 bases and 6 bases, there was a span of 5 bases. The CDR3 is 10 residues long. Germline CDR1 reads LNHDA; CDR2 reads SQIVND (reference sequence).

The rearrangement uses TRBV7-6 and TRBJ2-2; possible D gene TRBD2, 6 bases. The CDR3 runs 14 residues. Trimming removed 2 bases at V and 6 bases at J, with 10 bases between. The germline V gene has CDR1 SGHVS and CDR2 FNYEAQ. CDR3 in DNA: TGTGCCAGCAGCTTATGGGCGGGGTCCGGGGAGCTGTTTTTT. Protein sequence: CASSLWAGSGELFF.

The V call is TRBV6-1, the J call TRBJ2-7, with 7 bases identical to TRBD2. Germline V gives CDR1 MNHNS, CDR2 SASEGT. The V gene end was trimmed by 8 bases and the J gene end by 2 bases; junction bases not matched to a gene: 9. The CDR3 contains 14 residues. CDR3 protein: CASRVASGAYEQYF. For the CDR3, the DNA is TGTGCCAGCCGAGTCGCTAGCGGAGCCTACGAGCAGTACTTC.

The CDR3: CATRATGNYGYTF. In nucleotides, the CDR3 is TGTGCCACCCGGGCGACAGGGAACTATGGCTACACCTTC. This chain links TRBV27 with TRBJ1-2; 7 nucleotides match TRBD1. The J segment lost 2 bases and the V segment lost 10 bases, leaving 7 bases of the junction unmatched. Germline loops: CDR1 MNHEY, CDR2 SMNVEV (reference sequence). This CDR3 has 13 residues.

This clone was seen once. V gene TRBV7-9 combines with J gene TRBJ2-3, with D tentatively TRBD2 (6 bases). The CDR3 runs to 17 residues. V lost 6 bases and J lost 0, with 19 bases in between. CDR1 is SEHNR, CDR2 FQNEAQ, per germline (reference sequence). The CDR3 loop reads CASSQSNSGASTDTQYF. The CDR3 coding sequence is TGTGCCAGCAGTCAGAGCAACTCGGGAGCTAGCACAGATACGCAGTATTTT.

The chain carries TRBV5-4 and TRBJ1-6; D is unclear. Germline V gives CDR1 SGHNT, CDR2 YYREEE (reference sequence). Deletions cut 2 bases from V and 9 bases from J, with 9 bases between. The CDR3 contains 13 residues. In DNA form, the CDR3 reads TGTGCCAGCAGCTTTCAAGGGAGTTCACCCCTCCACTTT. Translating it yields CASSFQGSSPLHF.

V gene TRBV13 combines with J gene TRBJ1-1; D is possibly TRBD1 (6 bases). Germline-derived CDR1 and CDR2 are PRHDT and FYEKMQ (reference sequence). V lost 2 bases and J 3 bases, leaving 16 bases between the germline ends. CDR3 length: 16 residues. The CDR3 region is CASSLRDNLWDTEAFF. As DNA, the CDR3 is TGTGCCAGCAGCTTACGGGACAACCTTTGGGACACTGAAGCTTTCTTT.

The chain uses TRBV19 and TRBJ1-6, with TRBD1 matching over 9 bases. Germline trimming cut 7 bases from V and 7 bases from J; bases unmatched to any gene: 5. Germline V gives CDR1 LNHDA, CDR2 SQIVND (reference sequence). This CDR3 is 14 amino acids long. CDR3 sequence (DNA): TGTGCCAGTAAATCCGGGACAGGGAATTCACCCCTCCACTTT. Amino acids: CASKSGTGNSPLHF.

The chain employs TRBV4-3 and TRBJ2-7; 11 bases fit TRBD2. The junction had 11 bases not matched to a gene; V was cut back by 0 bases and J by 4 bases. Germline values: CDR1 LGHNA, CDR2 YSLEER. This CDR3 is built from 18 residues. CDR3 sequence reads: CASSQDRVLAGGNYEQYF. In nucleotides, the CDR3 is TGCGCCAGCAGCCAAGATCGGGTCCTAGCGGGGGGCAATTACGAGCAGTACTTC.

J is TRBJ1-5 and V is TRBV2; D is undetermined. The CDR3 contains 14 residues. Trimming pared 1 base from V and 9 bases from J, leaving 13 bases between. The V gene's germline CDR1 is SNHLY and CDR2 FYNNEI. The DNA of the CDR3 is TGTGCCAGCAGTGAAGGTAACAGCCGTCCGCCCCAGCATTTT. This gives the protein CASSEGNSRPPQHF.

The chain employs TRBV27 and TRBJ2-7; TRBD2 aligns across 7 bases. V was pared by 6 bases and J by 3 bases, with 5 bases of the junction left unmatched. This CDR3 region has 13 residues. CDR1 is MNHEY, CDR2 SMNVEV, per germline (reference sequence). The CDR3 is CASRASGVYEQYF. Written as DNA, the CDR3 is TGTGCCAGCAGAGCTAGCGGAGTCTACGAGCAGTACTTC.

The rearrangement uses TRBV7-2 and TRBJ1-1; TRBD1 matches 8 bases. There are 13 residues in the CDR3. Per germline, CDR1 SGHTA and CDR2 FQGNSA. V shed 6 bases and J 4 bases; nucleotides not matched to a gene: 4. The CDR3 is CASSRQGRTEAFF. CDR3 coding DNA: TGTGCCAGCAGTCGACAGGGGCGCACTGAAGCTTTCTTT. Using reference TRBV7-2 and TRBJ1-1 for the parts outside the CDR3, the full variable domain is GAGVSQSPSNKVTEKGKDVELRCDPISGHTALYWYRQSLGQGLEFLIYFQGNSAPDKSGLPSDRFSAERTGGSVSTLTIQRTQQEDSAVYLCASSRQGRTEAFFGQGTRLTVV.

In DNA, the CDR3 is TGTGCCAGTACCGTAGCGGGGAGACCCTACGAGCAGTACTTC. Its protein product is CASTVAGRPYEQYF. The chain combines TRBV19 with TRBJ2-7, with 8 bases matching TRBD2. The J segment lost 2 bases and the V segment lost 7 bases, leaving 7 bases of the junction unmatched. The CDR3 sequence is 14 residues long. Per germline, CDR1 LNHDA and CDR2 SQIVND (reference sequence).

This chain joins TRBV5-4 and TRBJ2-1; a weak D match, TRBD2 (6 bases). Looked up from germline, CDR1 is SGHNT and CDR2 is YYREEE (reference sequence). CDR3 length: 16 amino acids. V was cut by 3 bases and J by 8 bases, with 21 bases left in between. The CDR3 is CASSSYGTQNTYEQFF. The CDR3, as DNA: TGTGCCAGCAGCTCGTACGGGACTCAAAATACGTATGAGCAGTTCTTC.

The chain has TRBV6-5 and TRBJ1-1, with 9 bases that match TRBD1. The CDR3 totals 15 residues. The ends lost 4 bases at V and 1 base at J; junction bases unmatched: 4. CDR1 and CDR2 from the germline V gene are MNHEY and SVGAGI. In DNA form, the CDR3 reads TGTGCCAGCAGTTCTCCGGGACAGGGGAACACTGAAGCTTTCTTT. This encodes CASSSPGQGNTEAFF.

CDR3 region: CASKSGAQGFYGYTF. CDR3 DNA sequence: TGTGCCAGCAAGTCAGGGGCGCAGGGCTTCTATGGCTACACCTTC. The chain joins TRBV6-1 to TRBJ1-2; perhaps TRBD1 as D (6 bases). The CDR3 covers 15 residues. The V end lost 7 bases, the J end lost 4 bases, and 19 bases lay between the germline ends. Germline-derived CDR1 and CDR2 are MNHNS and SASEGT.

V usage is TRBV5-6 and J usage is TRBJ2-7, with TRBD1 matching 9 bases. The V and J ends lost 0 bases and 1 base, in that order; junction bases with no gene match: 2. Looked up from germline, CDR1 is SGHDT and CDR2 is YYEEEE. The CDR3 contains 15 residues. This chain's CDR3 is CASSLAGQGSYEQYF. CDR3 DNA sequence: TGTGCCAGCAGCTTGGCGGGACAGGGTTCCTACGAGCAGTACTTC.

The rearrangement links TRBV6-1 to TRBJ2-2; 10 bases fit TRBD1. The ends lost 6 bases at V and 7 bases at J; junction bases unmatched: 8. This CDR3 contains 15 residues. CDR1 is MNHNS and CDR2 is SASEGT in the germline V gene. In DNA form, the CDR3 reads TGTGCCAGCAGAAGGGACAGGGGATTTGGCGGGGAGCTGTTTTTT. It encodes CASRRDRGFGGELFF.

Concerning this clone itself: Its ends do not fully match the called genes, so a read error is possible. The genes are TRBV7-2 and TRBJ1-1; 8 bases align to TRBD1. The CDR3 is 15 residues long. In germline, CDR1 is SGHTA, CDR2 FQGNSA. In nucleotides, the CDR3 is TGTGCCAGCAGCTCCCCACAGGGGGGGAACACTAAAGCTTTCTTT. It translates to CASSSPQGGNTKAFF.

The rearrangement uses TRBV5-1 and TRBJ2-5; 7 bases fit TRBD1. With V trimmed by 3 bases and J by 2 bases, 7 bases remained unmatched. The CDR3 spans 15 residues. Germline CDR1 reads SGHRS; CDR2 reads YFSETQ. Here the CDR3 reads CASSYNPGQQETQYF. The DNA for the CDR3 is TGCGCCAGCAGCTATAATCCGGGACAGCAAGAGACCCAGTACTTC.

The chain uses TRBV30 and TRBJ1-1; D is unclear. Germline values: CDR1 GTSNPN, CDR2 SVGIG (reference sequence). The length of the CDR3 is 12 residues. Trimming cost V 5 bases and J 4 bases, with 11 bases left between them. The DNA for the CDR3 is TGTGCCTGGTTCCCACGGGGCACTGAAGCTTTCTTT. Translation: CAWFPRGTEAFF.

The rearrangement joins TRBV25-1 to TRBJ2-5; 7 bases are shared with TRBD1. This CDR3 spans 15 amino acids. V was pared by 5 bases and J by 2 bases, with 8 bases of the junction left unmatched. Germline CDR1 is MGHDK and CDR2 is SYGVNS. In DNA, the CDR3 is TGTGCCAGCAGTTTTACCGGGACAGCGCAAGAGACCCAGTACTTC. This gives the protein CASSFTGTAQETQYF.

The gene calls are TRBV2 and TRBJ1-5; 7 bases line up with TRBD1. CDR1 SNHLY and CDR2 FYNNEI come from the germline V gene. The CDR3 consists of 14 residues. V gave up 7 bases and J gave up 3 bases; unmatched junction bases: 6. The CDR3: CASTGGVSNQPQHF. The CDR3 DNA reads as TGTGCCAGCACAGGGGGTGTATCCAATCAGCCCCAGCATTTT.

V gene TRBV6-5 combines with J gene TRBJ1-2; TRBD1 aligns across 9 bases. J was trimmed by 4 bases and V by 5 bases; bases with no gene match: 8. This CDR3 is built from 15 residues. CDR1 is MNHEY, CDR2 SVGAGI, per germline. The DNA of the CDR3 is TGTGCCAGCAGTACCCGGACAGGGGCTTTCTATGGCTACACCTTC. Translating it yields CASSTRTGAFYGYTF.

The DNA of the CDR3 is TGTGCCAGCTCAAAAGGGACTAGCGGAGGGGACATTCAGTACTTC. Translated: CASSKGTSGGDIQYF. This chain uses TRBV18 with TRBJ2-4, with TRBD2 identical over 11 bases. Germline values: CDR1 KGHSH, CDR2 LQKENI. The CDR3 runs to 15 residues. With V trimmed by 5 bases and J by 8 bases, 8 bases remained unmatched.

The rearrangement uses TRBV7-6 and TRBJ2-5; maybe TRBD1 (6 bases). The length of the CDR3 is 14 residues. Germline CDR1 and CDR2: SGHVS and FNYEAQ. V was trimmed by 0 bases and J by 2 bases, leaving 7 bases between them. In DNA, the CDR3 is TGTGCCAGCAGCTTAGCACAGGGACAAGAGACCCAGTACTTC. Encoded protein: CASSLAQGQETQYF.